The sequence of this T cell receptor beta chain was determined in a study of monozygotic twins with inflammatory bowel disease. Germline V gene lookup returns CDR1 DFQATT and CDR2 SNEGSKA (reference sequence). The CDR3 is 17 residues long. A template switching step added UMIs, each with a 6-nucleotide sample barcode. No DNA is given; TCRdb re-called the 5' RACE reads and lists each CDR3 protein once. Its listing shows approximately 390,000 distinct CDR3 sequences. Note on this clonotype: Its specificity is not known.

Study-level findings and limits: Diversity of TCRbeta measured by inverse Simpson was lower in IBD patients than in healthy co-twins.

RNA in its total form was extracted from whole blood, and T cells were not sorted. Sequencing used blood. The rearrangement uses TRBV20-1 and TRBJ2-5; TCRdb reports TRBD2, a call that lacks DNA to check it against. The sequence was collected from a human donor with ulcerative colitis or Crohn's disease, or a healthy co-twin of an affected twin (not recorded which). The CDR3 loop reads CSASGLAGLLRGETQYF.